The 5 T cell receptor beta chains listed next were all sequenced from one sample in a study of CXCR3-negative and CXCR3-positive naive CD8 T cells. Overall study findings and caveats: Hydrophobicity was higher for TRB CDR3s found in CXCR3-positive naive cells than in CXCR3-negative naive cells.

All TRB cDNA libraries came from 5' RACE performed with UMI labels. TCRdb re-called the 5' RACE reads and catalogs CDR3 proteins one per entry, DNA excluded. This sample lists around 66,000 distinct CDR3 sequences; its ten largest clones have around 5%. The antigens of these receptors remain unknown. Sequencing input: naive CXCR3+ CD8+ T cells from blood. Sample subset: CD45RO-CCR7+CD27+CD95- naive CD8+ T cells expressing CXCR3 (TNR3+). All receptors come from a human donor in good health. Some clones in this sample may be carry-over from other donors' samples.

The chain recombines TRBV29-1 with TRBJ2-7; TCRdb selects TRBD1, and the lack of DNA leaves this call unchecked. Germline-derived CDR1 and CDR2 are SQVTM and ANQGSEA. This CDR3 has 17 amino acids. The CDR3 here is CSVENPTGLGRAYEQYF.

This chain's CDR3 is CASSPKLNYEQYF. V and J are TRBV3-2 and TRBJ2-7. TRBV3-2 is deemed a pseudogene. The CDR3 consists of 13 residues.

The V gene is TRBV6-6, the J gene TRBJ2-6; TCRdb reports TRBD2, a call that lacks DNA to check it against. Germline loops: CDR1 MNHNY, CDR2 SVGAGI (reference sequence). CDR3 length: 17 residues. The CDR3 region is CASNTLLQGPGANVLTF.

This chain uses TRBV29-1 with TRBJ1-1. CDR1 and CDR2 (germline): SQVTM, ANQGSEA. The CDR3 contains 15 residues. The CDR3 sequence is CSVPTGEGLNTEAFF.

The chain recombines TRBV2 with TRBJ2-3; TCRdb reports TRBD1, a call that lacks DNA to check it against. Germline V gives CDR1 SNHLY, CDR2 FYNNEI. The CDR3 covers 16 residues. This CDR3 reads CASSVGDSERTDTQYF.